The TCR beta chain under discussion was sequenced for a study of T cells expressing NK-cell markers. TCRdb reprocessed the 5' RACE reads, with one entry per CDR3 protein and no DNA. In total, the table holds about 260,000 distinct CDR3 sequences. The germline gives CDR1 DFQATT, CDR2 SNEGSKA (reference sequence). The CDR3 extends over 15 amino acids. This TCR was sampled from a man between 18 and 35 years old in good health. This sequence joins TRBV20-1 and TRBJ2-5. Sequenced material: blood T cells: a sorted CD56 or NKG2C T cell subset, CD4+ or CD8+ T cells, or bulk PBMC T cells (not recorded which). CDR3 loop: CSARGQVKSKETQYF.